The rows below give T cell receptor beta chains drawn from one sample of a study of cytomegalovirus exposure and HLA in healthy donors. Assay used: immunoSEQ multiplex PCR; TCRdb lists only in-frame clones, some missing. This sample has 150,000 or so clones, with 75% to 80% found just once. Sequenced: PBMCs. The receptors were sampled from a male donor in good health and CMV-seronegative. Both conserved end residues are part of each CDR3. D genes are given only for firm matches. Not every row has a clone size; where given, it reads once, few, many or a size class.

j_gene,abundance,v_gene,d_gene,CDR3aa,CDR3nt
TRBJ1-2,-,TRBV9,-,CASGGAGYGYTF,TGTGCCAGCGGGGGGGCAGGCTATGGCTACACCTTC
TRBJ2-5,-,TRBV18,TRBD1,CASSPTGQGGKETQYF,TGTGCCAGCTCGCCAACGGGACAGGGCGGTAAAGAGACCCAGTACTTC
TRBJ2-3,few,TRBV7-9,TRBD2,CASSSRGGGSDTQYF,TGTGCCAGCAGCTCTAGGGGCGGGGGTTCAGATACGCAGTATTTT
TRBJ2-1,-,TRBV4-2,TRBD2,CASSQGETAGTIEQFF,TGTGCCAGCAGCCAAGGAGAAACAGCGGGAACTATTGAGCAGTTCTTC
TRBJ1-1,-,TRBV6-5,-,CASSYERGTEAFF,TGTGCCAGCAGTTATGAGAGAGGTACTGAAGCTTTCTTT
TRBJ2-2,-,TRBV5-1,TRBD2,CASSLVLAGNTGELFF,TGCGCCAGCAGCTTGGTTTTAGCGGGAAACACCGGGGAGCTGTTTTTT
TRBJ1-4,once,TRBV6-5,-,CASSSLGANEKLFF,TGTGCCAGCAGCTCCTTAGGGGCTAATGAAAAACTGTTTTTT
TRBJ2-1,-,TRBV25-1,-,CASSERLVYEQFF,TGTGCCAGCAGCGAGCGGCTAGTTTATGAGCAGTTCTTC
TRBJ1-2,-,TRBV7-2,-,CASSWPRTNYGYTF,TGTGCCAGCAGCTGGCCCCGGACAAACTATGGCTACACCTTC
TRBJ2-2,-,TRBV7-9,-,CASSLATGNTGELFF,TGTGCCAGCAGCTTAGCTACAGGGAACACCGGGGAGCTGTTTTTT
TRBJ1-2,few,TRBV19,TRBD1,CATRTGINYGYTF,TGTGCCACAAGGACAGGGATTAACTATGGCTACACCTTC
TRBJ2-3,-,TRBV9,TRBD1,CASSVVAAGGGDTQYF,TGTGCCAGCAGCGTAGTAGCGGCAGGGGGCGGGGATACGCAGTATTTT
TRBJ1-6,few,TRBV5-6,-,CASSLVARDNSPLHF,TGTGCCAGCAGCTTGGTGGCCAGGGATAATTCACCCCTCCACTTT
TRBJ2-1,-,TRBV19,TRBD2,CASKGAGENEQFF,TGTGCCAGTAAGGGAGCGGGAGAGAATGAGCAGTTCTTC
TRBJ1-5,-,TRBV7-6,-,CASSSRVDQPQHF,TGTGCCAGCAGCTCCAGGGTGGATCAGCCCCAGCATTTT
TRBJ2-7,few,TRBV5-6,-,CASSFRGPGYEQYF,TGTGCCAGCAGCTTTCGCGGGCCTGGATACGAGCAGTACTTC
TRBJ2-1,-,TRBV6-1,TRBD2,CASSVAGGPLNEQFF,TGTGCCAGCAGTGTAGCGGGAGGGCCTCTGAATGAGCAGTTCTTC
TRBJ2-7,-,TRBV7-2,TRBD2,CASSAGVTDEQYF,TGTGCCAGCAGCGCGGGAGTTACGGACGAGCAGTACTTC
TRBJ2-7,-,TRBV7-2,TRBD2,CASSLGAGVYEQYF,TGTGCCAGCAGCTTAGGAGCGGGAGTTTACGAGCAGTACTTC
TRBJ1-1,-,TRBV11-1,-,CASSFELPLNTEAFF,TGTGCCAGCAGCTTCGAGCTACCTTTGAACACTGAAGCTTTCTTT
TRBJ2-7,-,TRBV30,TRBD2,CAWTRLAGTYEQYF,TGTGCCTGGACGCGCCTAGCGGGTACCTACGAGCAGTACTTC
TRBJ2-7,-,TRBV7-3,-,CASSLGGLPYEQYF,TGTGCCAGCAGCTTGGGGGGGCTTCCTTACGAGCAGTACTTC
TRBJ1-1,-,TRBV11-2,-,CASSLAGNTEAFF,TGTGCCAGCAGCTTAGCAGGTAACACTGAAGCTTTCTTT
TRBJ1-1,-,TRBV10-3,-,CAISEREDTEAFF,TGTGCCATCAGTGAGAGGGAGGACACTGAAGCTTTCTTT
TRBJ2-3,-,TRBV7-2,-,CASSATDPNTDTQYF,TGTGCCAGCAGCGCCACCGATCCTAACACAGATACGCAGTATTTT
TRBJ1-1,-,TRBV9,-,CASSVTGGGHTEAFF,TGTGCCAGCAGCGTGACCGGGGGGGGGCACACTGAAGCTTTCTTT
TRBJ2-3,-,TRBV10-1,TRBD2,CASSGPLGLAGGPASDTQYF,TGCGCCAGCAGTGGGCCGTTGGGGCTAGCGGGAGGGCCTGCTTCAGATACGCAGTATTTT
TRBJ1-1,-,TRBV11-3,TRBD1,CASSSQGTAAFF,TGTGCCAGCAGCTCACAGGGGACGGCCGCTTTCTTT
TRBJ2-1,-,TRBV5-1,TRBD1,CASGPTTGGPYNEQFF,TGCGCCAGCGGACCGACGACAGGGGGCCCCTACAATGAGCAGTTCTTC
TRBJ1-2,-,TRBV7-2,-,CASSPNPGVLDGYTF,TGTGCCAGCAGCCCAAACCCAGGGGTTCTGGATGGCTACACCTTC
TRBJ2-3,-,TRBV4-3,TRBD2,CASSQGLGAGARDTQYF,TGCGCCAGCAGCCAAGGGCTTGGAGCGGGAGCACGAGATACGCAGTATTTT
TRBJ2-5,-,TRBV5-4,TRBD2,CASRPRTSGSETQYF,TGTGCCAGCAGACCGAGAACTAGCGGGAGTGAGACCCAGTACTTC
TRBJ2-7,-,TRBV5-1,-,CASSLATGTYEQYF,TGCGCCAGCAGCTTGGCCACGGGGACCTACGAGCAGTACTTC
TRBJ1-4,once,TRBV5-5,TRBD1,CASSSGAGGNNEKLFF,TGTGCCAGCAGCTCCGGGGCAGGGGGGAATAATGAAAAACTGTTTTTT
TRBJ2-7,-,TRBV7-2,TRBD1,CASSLGQGISYEQYF,TGTGCCAGCAGCTTGGGACAGGGAATCTCCTACGAGCAGTACTTC
TRBJ1-1,few,TRBV5-1,-,CASSLAPVNTEAFF,TGCGCCAGCAGCTTGGCCCCGGTGAACACTGAAGCTTTCTTT
TRBJ2-2,few,TRBV11-2,TRBD1,CASSPDRAGTGELFF,TGTGCCAGCAGCCCCGACAGGGCGGGCACCGGGGAGCTGTTTTTT
TRBJ2-7,-,TRBV4-1,TRBD1,CASSQAGQVDEQYF,TGCGCCAGCAGCCAAGCGGGACAGGTTGACGAGCAGTACTTC
TRBJ2-4,-,TRBV29-1,-,CSVESPGSLAKNIQYF,TGCAGCGTTGAATCCCCGGGATCGTTAGCCAAAAACATTCAGTACTTC
TRBJ1-2,-,TRBV7-3,-,CASQLGAGTYYGYTF,TGTGCCAGCCAACTGGGGGCAGGAACTTACTATGGCTACACCTTC
TRBJ2-5,-,TRBV7-2,-,CASSLAGHSQETQYF,TGTGCCAGCAGCTTAGCAGGACACAGCCAAGAGACCCAGTACTTC
TRBJ2-3,-,TRBV9,TRBD2,CASSPRASGSIDTQYF,TGTGCCAGCAGCCCCCGGGCTAGCGGGAGTATAGATACGCAGTATTTT
TRBJ2-7,once,TRBV7-8,TRBD1,CASVQGVSYEQYF,TGTGCCAGCGTCCAGGGGGTCTCCTACGAGCAGTACTTC
TRBJ2-3,once,TRBV11-2,-,CASSLDGAYTQYF,TGTGCCAGCAGCTTAGATGGGGCATATACGCAGTATTTT
TRBJ2-7,-,TRBV2,-,CASARTLYEQYF,TGTGCCAGCGCCAGGACTCTGTACGAGCAGTACTTC
TRBJ2-3,-,TRBV11-2,TRBD2,CASSLELAGGLNTDTQYF,TGTGCCAGCAGCTTAGAACTAGCGGGGGGCCTTAACACAGATACGCAGTATTTT
TRBJ2-5,-,TRBV7-2,TRBD1,CASSRDREETQYF,TGTGCCAGCAGCCGCGACAGGGAAGAGACCCAGTACTTC
TRBJ2-3,-,TRBV9,TRBD2,CASSEIGAGTSGDLTQYF,TGTGCCAGCAGCGAGATAGGGGCCGGGACTAGCGGTGATCTCACGCAGTATTTT
TRBJ1-2,-,TRBV18,-,CASSFTRSHGYTF,TGTGCCAGCTCCTTCACCAGATCCCATGGCTACACCTTC
TRBJ1-3,-,TRBV6-1,-,CAVSTGSGNTIYF,TGTGCCGTTTCAACAGGGTCTGGAAACACCATATATTTT
TRBJ2-7,-,TRBV25-1,TRBD1,CASRGGDRVLDPSYEQYF,TGTGCCAGCAGGGGGGGGGACAGGGTTCTCGACCCTTCCTACGAGCAGTACTTC
TRBJ2-7,-,TRBV6-1,TRBD2,CASSSGTSGSEQYF,TGTGCCAGCAGTTCCGGGACTAGCGGGAGCGAGCAGTACTTC
TRBJ1-2,-,TRBV7-2,-,CASTSRRTDYGYTF,TGTGCCAGCACCTCTCGGAGGACCGATTATGGCTACACCTTC
TRBJ2-1,-,TRBV9,-,CASSAGDNEQFF,TGTGCCAGCAGCGCGGGGGACAATGAGCAGTTCTTC